This T cell receptor beta chain is drawn from a study of blood T cell repertoires in COVID-19. The overall study: COVID-19 samples, acute and convalescent, were from the United States, Italy and Spain.

There are 15 residues in the CDR3. Germline values: CDR1 SGHRS, CDR2 YFSETQ. Trimming cost V 0 bases and J 4 bases, with 13 bases left between them. This clone was observed a single time. Libraries were prepared by immunoSEQ multiplex PCR; TCRdb keeps only in-frame clonotypes and omits some of them. The sample lists about 130,000 clones, more than 70% occurring once. The sample consisted of peripheral blood. The chain carries TRBV5-1 and TRBJ1-1, with D perhaps TRBD1 (5 bases). This clonotype originated in a man in his sixties or seventies with acute or convalescent COVID-19. As DNA, the CDR3 is TGCGCCAGCAGCTTGGACGGTGGTAGGGGCACTGAAGCTTTCTTT. Its translation is CASSLDGGRGTEAFF.